What follows is one T cell receptor (beta chain) and its context. The CDR3 consists of 16 residues. Germline V gene lookup returns CDR1 SGHRS and CDR2 YFSETQ. The V end was cut by 3 bases, the J end by 1 base, with 13 bases between. This sample is drawn from a study of T-cell reconstitution after alpha-beta-depleted transplantation in children. Unique molecular identifiers were incorporated into the prepared TCRbeta library. TCRdb fed the PCR reads into MiXCR, producing one record per CDR3 protein. The data contain some 550,000 distinct CDR3 sequences, around 18% of them singletons. This TCR came from a human donor who donated a stem cell graft to a child with acute lymphoblastic leukemia. The V gene is TRBV5-1, the J gene TRBJ2-2; maybe TRBD2 (6 bases). The specimen was PBMCs from the stem cell graft donor, collected from the stem cell graft. The CDR3 nucleotides are TGCGCCAGCAGCTCCCTGGGAGGCGGGAACACCGGGGAGCTGTTTTTT. The encoded protein is CASSSLGGGNTGELFF.